The rows below give T cell receptor beta chains drawn from one sample of a study of blood T cell repertoires in COVID-19. Using immunoSEQ multiplex PCR, the repertoire was profiled, and TCRdb retains in-frame clones only, with some absent. The sample lists tens of thousands of clones; about 86% were seen once. Sequenced sample: peripheral blood. These TCRs come from a man between 65 and 80 years old with acute or convalescent COVID-19. CDR3s include the opening cysteine and the closing phenylalanine or tryptophan. The D gene is left open where the match is weak. A clone size is listed for some rows: how often the clone was seen (once, few, many), or a class if it is expanded.

J,D,V,size,CDR3,DNA
TRBJ1-4,.,TRBV15,.,CATSRDGRGSNEKLFF,TGTGCCACCAGCAGAGATGGGAGGGGATCTAATGAAAAACTGTTTTTT
TRBJ2-5,TRBD2,TRBV19,.,CASSRTSIDQETQYF,TGTGCCAGTAGTCGGACTAGCATTGACCAAGAGACCCAGTACTTC
TRBJ1-5,TRBD1,TRBV4-1,.,CASSQPGQGSQPQHF,TGCGCCAGCAGCCAACCGGGACAGGGCAGTCAGCCCCAGCATTTT
TRBJ2-2,.,TRBV29-1,.,CSARENTGELFF,TGCAGTGCCAGGGAGAACACCGGGGAGCTGTTTTTT
TRBJ2-2,TRBD1,TRBV2,.,CASKTAGTGSRELFF,TGTGCCAGTAAGACTGCAGGGACAGGGTCCCGGGAGCTGTTTTTT
TRBJ1-5,TRBD1,TRBV3-1/TRBV3-2,once,CASSQGGRGSNQPQHF,TGTGCCAGCAGCCAAGGGGGCAGGGGGAGCAATCAGCCCCAGCATTTT
TRBJ1-1,.,TRBV19,.,CASSGLTLMNTEAFF,TGTGCCAGTAGTGGTCTAACCCTTATGAACACTGAAGCTTTCTTT
TRBJ2-7,.,TRBV5-1,.,CASSSGLSSYEQYF,TGCGCCAGCAGCTCGGGACTGAGCTCCTACGAGCAGTACTTC
TRBJ2-1,.,TRBV5-8,.,CASSPLGSSYNEQFF,TGTGCCAGCAGCCCTCTCGGGAGCTCCTACAATGAGCAGTTCTTC
TRBJ1-1,.,TRBV6-2/TRBV6-3,.,CASSYRYTEAFF,TGTGCCAGCAGTTACCGGTACACTGAAGCTTTCTTT
TRBJ2-7,.,TRBV24-1,few,CATQMGAAPYEQYF,TGTGCCACTCAAATGGGAGCGGCACCATACGAGCAGTACTTC
TRBJ2-3,TRBD2,TRBV10-3,.,CAINQRETDTQYF,TGTGCCATCAATCAGCGGGAGACAGATACGCAGTATTTT
TRBJ1-4,.,TRBV30,once,CAIQGMANEKLFF,TGTGCCATACAGGGTATGGCTAATGAAAAACTGTTTTTT
TRBJ2-7,.,TRBV19,.,CASSDAGAYEQYF,TGTGCCAGTAGTGACGCGGGGGCTTACGAGCAGTACTTC
TRBJ2-1,.,TRBV4-1,.,CASSQGRNRHNEQFF,TGCGCCAGCAGCCAAGGACGGAACAGACACAATGAGCAGTTCTTC
TRBJ2-1,TRBD2,TRBV27,.,CASHPGLAGSSSYNEQFF,TGTGCCAGCCACCCGGGACTAGCGGGTTCAAGCTCCTACAATGAGCAGTTCTTC
TRBJ2-5,.,TRBV6-2/TRBV6-3,.,CASSWSRAQETQYF,TGTGCCAGCAGTTGGTCCAGGGCCCAAGAGACCCAGTACTTC
TRBJ2-5,.,TRBV27,.,CASSFLANQETQYF,TGTGCCAGCAGCTTCCTAGCGAATCAAGAGACCCAGTACTTC
TRBJ1-2,.,TRBV27,.,CASSSSTRARGYTF,TGTGCCAGCAGTTCCTCGACGAGGGCGCGGGGCTACACCTTC
TRBJ2-3,.,TRBV7-2,.,CASSFRGREDTQYF,TGTGCCAGCAGCTTCCGAGGGCGGGAAGATACGCAGTATTTT
TRBJ2-7,TRBD2,TRBV7-2,once,CASSIDGGSGYEQYF,TGTGCCAGCAGCATAGATGGCGGGAGCGGGTACGAGCAGTACTTC
TRBJ2-2,TRBD2,TRBV7-3,once,CASSSKVAGLNTGELFF,TGTGCCAGCAGCTCCAAGGTAGCGGGTTTGAACACCGGGGAGCTGTTTTTT
TRBJ2-2,TRBD1,TRBV6-5,few,CASSLGQGDTGELFF,TGTGCCAGCAGTTTGGGACAGGGGGACACCGGGGAGCTGTTTTTT
TRBJ1-4,.,TRBV5-1,.,CASSPPATNEKLFF,TGCGCCAGCAGCCCGCCGGCAACTAATGAAAAACTGTTTTTT
TRBJ2-7,.,TRBV5-1,.,CASSLAMVGRTYEQYF,TGCGCCAGCAGCTTGGCAATGGTTGGCAGAACCTACGAGCAGTACTTC
TRBJ2-3,TRBD2,TRBV4-1,.,CASSPLTGGSTDTQYF,TGCGCCAGCAGCCCTCTAACGGGAGGCAGCACAGATACGCAGTATTTT
TRBJ1-4,TRBD1,TRBV5-4,.,CASSSHGTGNEKLFF,TGTGCCAGCAGCTCGCACGGGACAGGCAATGAAAAACTGTTTTTT
TRBJ1-1,.,TRBV18,.,CASSPMAGTEAFF,TGTGCCAGCTCACCAATGGCGGGCACTGAAGCTTTCTTT